This T cell receptor beta chain was observed in a study of memory B cells and T cells in multiple sclerosis. This clone appeared a single time. Its antigen is as yet unknown. The CDR3 extends over 14 amino acids. V was clipped by 5 bases and J by 6 bases; unmatched bases: 7. Per the germline V gene, CDR1 is SGHAT and CDR2 is FQNNGV. Assay: immunoSEQ multiplex PCR; the TCRdb copy retains only in-frame clones and omits some. The sample lists 35,000 to 55,000 clones; around 80% were seen once. Stimulus-free culture yielded autoproliferating CFSE-dim and non-proliferating CFSE-high T cells, each sequenced separately. Replicate wells were pooled after more than 6 days of stimulus-free culture of around 54 million CFSE-labeled PBMCs.

This clonotype was sampled from a human donor with multiple sclerosis. This chain joins TRBV11-2 and TRBJ1-5; 7 bases fit TRBD1. Sequenced material: PBMCs from blood kept in culture. The CDR3 protein is CASSIQGPGQPQHF. CDR3 in DNA: TGTGCCAGCAGCATACAGGGGCCGGGTCAGCCCCAGCATTTT.